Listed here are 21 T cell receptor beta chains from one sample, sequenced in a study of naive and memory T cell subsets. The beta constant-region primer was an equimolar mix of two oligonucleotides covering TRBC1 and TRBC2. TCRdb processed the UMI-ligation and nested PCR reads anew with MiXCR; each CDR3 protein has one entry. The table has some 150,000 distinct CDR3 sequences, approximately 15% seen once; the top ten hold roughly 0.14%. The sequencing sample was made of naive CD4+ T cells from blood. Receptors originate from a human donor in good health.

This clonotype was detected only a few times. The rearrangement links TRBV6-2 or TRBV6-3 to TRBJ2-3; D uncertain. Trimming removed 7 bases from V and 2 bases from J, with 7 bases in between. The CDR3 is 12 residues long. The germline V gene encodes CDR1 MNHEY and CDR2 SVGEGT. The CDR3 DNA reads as TGTGCCAGCACCGGAGACACAGATACGCAGTATTTT. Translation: CASTGDTDTQYF.

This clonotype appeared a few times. DNA of the CDR3: TGCGCCAGCAGCTTGGAAAGGGGGGGCAATGAGCAGTTCTTC. Translating gives CASSLERGGNEQFF. This rearrangement joins TRBV5-1 to TRBJ2-1; perhaps TRBD2 as D (7 bases). CDR1 and CDR2 from the germline V gene are SGHRS and YFSETQ. Trimming cost V 0 bases and J 6 bases, with 10 bases left between them. This CDR3 is 14 amino acids long.

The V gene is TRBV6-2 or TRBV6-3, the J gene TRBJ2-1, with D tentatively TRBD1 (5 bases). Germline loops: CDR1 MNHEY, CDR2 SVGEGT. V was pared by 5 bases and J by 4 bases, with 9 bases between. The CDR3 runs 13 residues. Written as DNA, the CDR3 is TGTGCCAGCAGTCACGGACAATACAATGAGCAGTTCTTC. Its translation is CASSHGQYNEQFF.

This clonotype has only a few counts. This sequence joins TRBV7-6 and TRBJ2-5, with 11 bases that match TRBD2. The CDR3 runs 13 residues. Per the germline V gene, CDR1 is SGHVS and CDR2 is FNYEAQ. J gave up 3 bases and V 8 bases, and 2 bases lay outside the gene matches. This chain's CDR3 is CASLSGREETQYF. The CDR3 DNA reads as TGTGCCAGCCTTAGCGGGAGGGAAGAGACCCAGTACTTC.

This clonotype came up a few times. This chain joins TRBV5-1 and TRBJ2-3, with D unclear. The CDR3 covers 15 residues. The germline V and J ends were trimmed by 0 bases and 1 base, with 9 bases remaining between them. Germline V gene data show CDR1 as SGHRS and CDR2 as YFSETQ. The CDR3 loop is CASSLEGYGTDTQYF. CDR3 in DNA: TGCGCCAGCAGCTTGGAGGGTTACGGCACAGATACGCAGTATTTT.

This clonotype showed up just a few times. Here the CDR3 reads CASSLRDRGYNEQFF. CDR3 nucleotide sequence: TGTGCCAGCAGTCTCCGGGACAGGGGTTACAATGAGCAGTTCTTC. The chain employs TRBV28 and TRBJ2-1, with 10 bases lining up with TRBD1. The CDR3 is made up of 15 amino acids. V was pared by 5 bases and J by 4 bases, with 5 bases of the junction left unmatched. CDR1 is MDHEN, CDR2 SYDVKM, per germline.

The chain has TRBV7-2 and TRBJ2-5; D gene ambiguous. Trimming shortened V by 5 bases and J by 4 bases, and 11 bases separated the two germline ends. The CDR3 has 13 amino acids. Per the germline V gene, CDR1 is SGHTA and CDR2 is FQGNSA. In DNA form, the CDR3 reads TGTGCCAGCAGCCCCTCGTCGGGAGAGACCCAGTACTTC. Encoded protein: CASSPSSGETQYF.

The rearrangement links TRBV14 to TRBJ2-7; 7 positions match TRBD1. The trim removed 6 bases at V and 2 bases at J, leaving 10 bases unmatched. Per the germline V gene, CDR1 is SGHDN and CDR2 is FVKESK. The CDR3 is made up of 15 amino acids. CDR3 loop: CASSLTTTGTYEQYF. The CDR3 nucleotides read TGTGCCAGCAGTTTAACGACGACAGGGACCTACGAGCAGTACTTC.

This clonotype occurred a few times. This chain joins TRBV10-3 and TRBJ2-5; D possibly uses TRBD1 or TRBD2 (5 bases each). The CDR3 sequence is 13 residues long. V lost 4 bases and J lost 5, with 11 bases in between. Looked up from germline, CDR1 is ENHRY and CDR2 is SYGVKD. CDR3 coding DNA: TGTGCCATCAGTGGACGGGACGGGGAGACCCAGTACTTC. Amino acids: CAISGRDGETQYF.

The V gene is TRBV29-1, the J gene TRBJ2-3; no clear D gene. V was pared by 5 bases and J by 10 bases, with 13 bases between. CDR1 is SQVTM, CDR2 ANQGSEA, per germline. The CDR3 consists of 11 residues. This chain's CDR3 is CSVYVGGAQYF. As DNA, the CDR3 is TGCAGCGTTTACGTGGGCGGTGCGCAGTATTTT.

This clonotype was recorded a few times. The CDR3: CASSMTSGRPYNEQFF. CDR3 bases: TGTGCCAGTAGTATGACTAGCGGGAGGCCCTACAATGAGCAGTTCTTC. The chain uses TRBV19 and TRBJ2-1; 13 bases are a match to TRBD2. The CDR3 length is 16 residues. The V and J ends lost 3 bases and 2 bases, in that order; junction bases with no gene match: 1. Germline CDR1 and CDR2: LNHDA and SQIVND (reference sequence).

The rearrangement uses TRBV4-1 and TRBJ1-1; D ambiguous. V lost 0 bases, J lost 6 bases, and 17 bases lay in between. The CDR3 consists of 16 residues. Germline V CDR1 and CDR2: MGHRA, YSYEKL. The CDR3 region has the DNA TGCGCCAGCAGCCAAGATGTTATGAGGTTTGGGCCTGAAGCTTTCTTT. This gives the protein CASSQDVMRFGPEAFF.

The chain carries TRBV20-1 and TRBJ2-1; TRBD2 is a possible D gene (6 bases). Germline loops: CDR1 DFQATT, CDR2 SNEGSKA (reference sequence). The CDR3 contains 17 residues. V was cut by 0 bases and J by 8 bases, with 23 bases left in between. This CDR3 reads CSARDRGAGYPWDEQFF. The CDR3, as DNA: TGCAGTGCTAGAGATCGGGGTGCGGGGTACCCATGGGATGAGCAGTTCTTC.

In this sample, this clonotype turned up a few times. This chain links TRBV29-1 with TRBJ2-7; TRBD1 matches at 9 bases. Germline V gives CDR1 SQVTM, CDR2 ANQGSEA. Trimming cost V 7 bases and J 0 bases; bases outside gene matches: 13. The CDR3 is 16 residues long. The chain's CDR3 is CSAGMTGGAFSYEQYF. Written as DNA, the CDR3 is TGCAGCGCCGGGATGACAGGGGGGGCTTTCTCCTACGAGCAGTACTTC.

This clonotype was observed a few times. The CDR3 region is CASSYSASGTASSYEQYF. CDR3 DNA sequence: TGTGCCAGCAGTTACTCCGCCTCCGGGACAGCAAGCTCCTACGAGCAGTACTTC. The gene calls are TRBV6-5 and TRBJ2-7, with 7 bases fitting TRBD1. The CDR3 is 18 residues long. In germline, CDR1 is MNHEY, CDR2 SVGAGI. V gave up 0 bases and J gave up 0 bases; unmatched junction bases: 11.

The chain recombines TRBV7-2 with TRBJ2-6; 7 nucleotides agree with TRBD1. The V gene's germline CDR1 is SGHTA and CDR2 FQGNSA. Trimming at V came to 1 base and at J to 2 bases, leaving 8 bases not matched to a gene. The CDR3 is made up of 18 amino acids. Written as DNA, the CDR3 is TGTGCCAGCAGCTTAGAAGGACAGGACCTGCCTGGGGCCAACGTCCTGACTTTC. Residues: CASSLEGQDLPGANVLTF.

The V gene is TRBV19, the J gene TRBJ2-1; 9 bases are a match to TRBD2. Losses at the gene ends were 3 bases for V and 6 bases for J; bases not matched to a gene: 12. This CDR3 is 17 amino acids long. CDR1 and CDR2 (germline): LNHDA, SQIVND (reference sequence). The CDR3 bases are TGTGCCAGTAGTATGGTGTATGGCGGGAGGGGGGGCAATGAGCAGTTCTTC. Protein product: CASSMVYGGRGGNEQFF.

CDR3 amino acids: CASSFRSNQPQHF. The CDR3 region has the DNA TGTGCCAGCAGTTTTCGCAGCAATCAGCCCCAGCATTTT. This chain connects TRBV28 to TRBJ1-5; D is unresolved. The CDR3 extends over 13 amino acids. Germline V lookup: CDR1 MDHEN, CDR2 SYDVKM. The V gene lost 3 bases and the J gene lost 1 base, with 4 bases spanning the gap.

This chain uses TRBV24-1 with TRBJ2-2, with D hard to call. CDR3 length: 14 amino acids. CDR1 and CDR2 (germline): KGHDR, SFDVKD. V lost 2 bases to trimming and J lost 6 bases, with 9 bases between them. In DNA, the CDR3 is TGTGCCACCAGTGATTGGCTGCCCCCCGGGGAGCTGTTTTTT. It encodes CATSDWLPPGELFF.

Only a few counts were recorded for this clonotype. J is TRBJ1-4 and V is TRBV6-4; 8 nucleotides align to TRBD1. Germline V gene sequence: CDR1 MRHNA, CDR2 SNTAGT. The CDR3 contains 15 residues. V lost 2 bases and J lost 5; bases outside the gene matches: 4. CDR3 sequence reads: CASSDGDRRNEKLFF. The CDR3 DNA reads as TGTGCCAGCAGTGACGGGGACAGGCGGAATGAAAAACTGTTTTTT.

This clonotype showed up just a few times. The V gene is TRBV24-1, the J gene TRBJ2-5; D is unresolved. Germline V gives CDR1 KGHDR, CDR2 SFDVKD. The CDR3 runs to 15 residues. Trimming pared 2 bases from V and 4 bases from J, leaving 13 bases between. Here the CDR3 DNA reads TGTGCCACCAGTGATTCCGGAACTTCTGGAGAGACCCAGTACTTC. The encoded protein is CATSDSGTSGETQYF.